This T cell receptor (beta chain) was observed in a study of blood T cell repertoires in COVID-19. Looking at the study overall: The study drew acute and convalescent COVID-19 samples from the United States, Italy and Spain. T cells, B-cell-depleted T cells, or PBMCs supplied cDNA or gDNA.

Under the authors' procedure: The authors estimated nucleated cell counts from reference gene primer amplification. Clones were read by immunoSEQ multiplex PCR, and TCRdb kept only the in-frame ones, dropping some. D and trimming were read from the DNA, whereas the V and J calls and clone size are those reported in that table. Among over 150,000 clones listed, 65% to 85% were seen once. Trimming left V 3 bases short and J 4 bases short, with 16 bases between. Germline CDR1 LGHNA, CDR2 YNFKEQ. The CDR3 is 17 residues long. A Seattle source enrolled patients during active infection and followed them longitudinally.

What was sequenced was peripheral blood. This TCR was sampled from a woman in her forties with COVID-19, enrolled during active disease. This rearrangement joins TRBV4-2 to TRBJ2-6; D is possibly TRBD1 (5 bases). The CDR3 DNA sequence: TGTGCCAGCAGCCAGGACACCCTGGGGTCCGGGGCCAACGTCCTGACTTTC. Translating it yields CASSQDTLGSGANVLTF.